The 25 T cell receptor beta chains below come from one sample, sequenced in a study of beta chain features in type 1 diabetes (dated by TCRdb to the late 2010s). No antigen has been identified for these receptors. What the authors observed across the whole study: A moderate but significant shortening of TCRB CDR3 length was observed in type 1 diabetes patients in all four CD4+ subsets.

Libraries came from the immunoSEQ multiplex PCR assay. The entire amount of isolated RNA was reverse transcribed using the High Capacity cDNA Reverse Transcription Kit, so the sequenced TCRB transcripts were expressed ones. Drawn from immuneACCESS, this table holds only the in-frame rearrangements with V and J called that TCRdb kept. Clones are partly lost; checked studies trace under half to an unresolved V gene and leave the rest unexplained. This sample gives some 150,000 clones in total; less than 15% of them show up just once. The ten largest clones represent roughly 1.3% of the sample. The sequencing sample was made of central memory CD4+ T cells from blood. Source of these receptors: a man aged 18-30 years with type 1 diabetes.

This chain joins TRBV27 and TRBJ2-3; no clear D gene. V lost 0 bases and J lost 4, with 8 bases in between. The CDR3 spans 14 residues. Germline V gene sequence: CDR1 MNHEY, CDR2 SMNVEV (reference sequence). CDR3 loop: CASSLSAFSDTQYF. The DNA of the CDR3 is TGTGCCAGCAGTTTATCGGCCTTTTCAGATACGCAGTATTTT.

The chain carries TRBV29-1 and TRBJ2-5; D might be TRBD1 or TRBD2, each matching 6 bases. Gene TRBJ2-7 matches the end of the DNA better, so the J call may be wrong. Germline-derived CDR1 and CDR2 are SQVTM and ANQGSEA. This CDR3 is built from 12 residues. The CDR3 DNA sequence: TGCAGCGTTGTACAGGGCGGGAACGAGCAGTACTTC. This gives the protein CSVVQGGNEQYF.

In its sample, this clone was seen a few times. The chain combines TRBV18 with TRBJ2-3; D remains unclear. V was clipped by 4 bases and J by 3 bases, with 5 bases between them. The CDR3 has 12 amino acids. CDR1 KGHSH and CDR2 LQKENI come from the germline V gene. CDR3 nucleotide sequence: TGTGCCAGCTCACAAGTGACAGATACGCAGTATTTT. Its protein is CASSQVTDTQYF.

Comments on this clone: Within the sample, other DNA sequences also encode this same CDR3. V and J are TRBV7-9 and TRBJ1-1; no clear D. V gave up 1 base and J gave up 0 bases, with 6 bases separating them. The CDR3 is made up of 14 amino acids. CDR1 is SEHNR, CDR2 FQNEAQ, per germline (reference sequence). CDR3 in amino acids: CASSLVTLNTEAFF. The CDR3 nucleotides are TGTGCCAGCAGCTTAGTGACGCTGAACACTGAAGCTTTCTTT.

Many counts were recorded for this clone. This chain links TRBV7-3 with TRBJ1-1; no firm D call. Trimming removed 5 bases at V and 1 base at J, with 8 bases between. Germline V gives CDR1 SGHTA, CDR2 FQGTGA. The CDR3 length is 13 residues. The CDR3, as DNA: TGTGCCAGCAGCCCGACACCGAACACTGAAGCTTTCTTT. Amino acids: CASSPTPNTEAFF.

The table lists this clone with many counts. This sequence joins TRBV28 and TRBJ2-1, with D possibly matching TRBD2 (5 bases). Trimming cost V 5 bases and J 10 bases, with 12 bases left between them. The CDR3 consists of 12 residues. Germline loops: CDR1 MDHEN, CDR2 SYDVKM. CDR3 nucleotide sequence: TGTGCCAGCAGTAAAGCTAGCAGAGAGCAGTTCTTC. It codes for CASSKASREQFF.

V gene TRBV2 combines with J gene TRBJ1-6, with 9 positions matching TRBD1. V was pared by 8 bases and J by 7 bases, with 0 bases of the junction left unmatched. Germline CDR1 is SNHLY and CDR2 is FYNNEI. CDR3 size: 12 residues. The CDR3 sequence is CASGQGNSPLHF. The CDR3 nucleotides read TGTGCCAGCGGACAGGGGAATTCACCCCTCCACTTT.

The sample holds a few counts of this clone. V is TRBV18 and J is TRBJ1-2, with a possible D match to TRBD1 (6 bases). V lost 4 bases, J lost 3 bases, and 9 bases lay in between. CDR1 is KGHSH, CDR2 LQKENI, per germline. The CDR3 runs to 13 residues. The CDR3 sequence is CASSQGGDYGYTF. Written as DNA, the CDR3 is TGTGCCAGCTCACAGGGGGGTGACTATGGCTACACCTTC.

The chain combines TRBV4-2 with TRBJ2-5; D unclear. The V and J ends lost 0 bases and 4 bases respectively, with 0 bases between them. From germline, CDR1 is LGHNA and CDR2 YNFKEQ. This CDR3 is 11 amino acids long. CDR3 DNA: TGTGCCAGCAGCCAAGAAGAGACCCAGTACTTC. Its protein product is CASSQEETQYF.

CDR3 in amino acids: CASSWGTDRTDTQYF. In DNA, the CDR3 is TGTGCCAGCAGCTGGGGGACGGATCGCACAGATACGCAGTATTTT. The rearrangement links TRBV7-6 to TRBJ2-3, with D perhaps given as TRBD1 or TRBD2 (5 bases each). The ends were cut back, 4 bases at V and 1 base at J, with 12 bases in the middle. The CDR3 is 15 residues long. The germline CDR1 and CDR2 sequences are SGHVS and FNYEAQ.

The V call is TRBV7-7, the J call TRBJ2-3, with no clear D. The V and J ends lost 1 base and 4 bases respectively, with 6 bases between them. The CDR3 spans 13 residues. The germline CDR1 and CDR2 sequences are SSHAT and FNYEAQ (reference sequence). The CDR3 sequence: CASSLEPADTQYF. The DNA for the CDR3 is TGTGCCAGCAGCTTAGAACCCGCAGATACGCAGTATTTT.

J is TRBJ2-2 and V is TRBV5-1, with D possibly called TRBD1 or TRBD2 (5 bases each). CDR3 size: 16 residues. Trimming pared 2 bases from V and 2 bases from J, leaving 13 bases between. Per the germline V gene, CDR1 is SGHRS and CDR2 is YFSETQ. The CDR3 DNA sequence: TGCGCCAGCAGCTTTTCCGGGACGGGAAACACCGGGGAGCTGTTTTTT. This encodes CASSFSGTGNTGELFF.

This clone has just a few counts. This may be a read error: a much more frequent sequence differs by one nucleotide. This sequence joins TRBV2 and TRBJ2-1, with TRBD2 identical over 9 bases. The CDR3 contains 16 residues. The germline V gene has CDR1 SNHLY and CDR2 FYNNEI. The CDR3 bases are TGTGCCCGCAGGAGGAACCCGCGGGGGGGCCCCAATGAGCAGTTCTTC. It is translated as CARRRNPRGGPNEQFF.

This chain joins TRBV6-1 and TRBJ2-3, with 8 bases lining up with TRBD2. This CDR3 spans 14 amino acids. Germline trimming cut 7 bases from V and 6 bases from J; bases unmatched to any gene: 9. Germline values: CDR1 MNHNS, CDR2 SASEGT. The CDR3 bases are TGTGCCAGCATCCTCGGGGGGGCCGGGGATACGCAGTATTTT. Translated: CASILGGAGDTQYF.

This clone was recorded at least ten times. The chain recombines TRBV2 with TRBJ2-7, with 8 bases matching TRBD2. The CDR3 is 17 amino acids. The V and J ends lost 6 bases and 3 bases, in that order; junction bases with no gene match: 16. Germline V gene lookup returns CDR1 SNHLY and CDR2 FYNNEI. CDR3 DNA: TGTGCCAGCAGCGACATTCCGGGACTAGTGGAAGTCTACGAGCAGTACTTC. Amino acids: CASSDIPGLVEVYEQYF.

V usage is TRBV11-1 and J usage is TRBJ2-1; possibly TRBD2 for D (5 bases). CDR3 length: 15 residues. Germline assignment: CDR1 SGHAT and CDR2 FQDESV (reference sequence). Trimming removed 5 bases from V and 5 bases from J, with 16 bases in between. The CDR3 reads CASSRGPSSDNEQFF. The CDR3 DNA is TGTGCCAGCAGCCGGGGTCCCTCTAGTGACAATGAGCAGTTCTTC. The full variable domain, rest sourced from reference TRBV11-1 and TRBJ2-1, is EAEVAQSPRYKITEKSQAVAFWCDPISGHATLYWYRQILGQGPELLVQFQDESVVDDSQLPKDRFSAERLKGVDSTLKIQPAELGDSAMYLCASSRGPSSDNEQFFGPGTRLTVL.

Only a few counts were recorded for this clone. V and J are TRBV28 and TRBJ1-2; maybe TRBD1 (5 bases). From germline, CDR1 is MDHEN and CDR2 SYDVKM. Trimming pared 4 bases from V and 0 bases from J, leaving 12 bases between. The CDR3 totals 15 residues. The CDR3 DNA follows: TGTGCCAGCAGTTCAACAGGAGTTACTAACTATGGCTACACCTTC. Protein sequence: CASSSTGVTNYGYTF.

This clone was seen more than once but under ten times. DNA for the CDR3: TGTGCCGCAACTCCCGGGACTTCCTACAATGAGCAGTTCTTC. This gives the protein CAATPGTSYNEQFF. The rearrangement links TRBV10-3 to TRBJ2-1, with D perhaps matching TRBD2 (6 bases). This CDR3 contains 14 residues. Trimming stripped 11 bases from V and 1 base from J, with 15 bases between. Germline loops: CDR1 ENHRY, CDR2 SYGVKD.

The CDR3 DNA sequence: TGTGCCAGCAGCCCAGCCGGGTCCACAGGGCGTCATGGCTACACCTTC. This codes for CASSPAGSTGRHGYTF. This chain connects TRBV27 to TRBJ1-2; TRBD1 is a possible D gene (6 bases). The CDR3 is 16 amino acids. Trimming removed 6 bases at V and 6 bases at J, with 23 bases between. CDR1 is MNHEY and CDR2 is SMNVEV in the germline V gene (reference sequence).

This clone was observed a few times. The chain carries TRBV14 and TRBJ2-7, with 8 nucleotides matching TRBD1. J gave up 9 bases and V 6 bases, and 7 bases lay outside the gene matches. The CDR3 sequence is 12 residues long. Germline V gene sequence: CDR1 SGHDN, CDR2 FVKESK. Here the CDR3 DNA reads TGTGCCAGCAGTCCGACAGGGGTAGGGCAGTACTTC. This codes for CASSPTGVGQYF.

Comments on this clone: Other DNA sequences in this sample translate to the same CDR3. The CDR3, as DNA: TGTGCCAGCTCCTCCGACAGGAACACTGAAGCTTTCTTT. Amino acid sequence: CASSSDRNTEAFF. The chain is built from TRBV18 and TRBJ1-1, with D perhaps matching TRBD1 (5 bases). Germline V gene sequence: CDR1 KGHSH, CDR2 LQKENI. The CDR3 consists of 13 residues. Trimming took 6 bases from V and 1 from J, leaving 9 bases between them.

The table lists this clone with a few counts. J is TRBJ2-3 and V is TRBV27; D gene unclear. Germline CDR1 reads MNHEY; CDR2 reads SMNVEV (reference sequence). The V and J ends lost 6 bases and 0 bases respectively, with 7 bases between them. The CDR3 covers 13 residues. The CDR3 DNA sequence: TGTGCCAGCAGGACACTTAGCACAGATACGCAGTATTTT. Its protein product is CASRTLSTDTQYF.

This clone has more than one count but fewer than ten. The J gene is TRBJ2-1, the V gene TRBV29-1; 12 nucleotides align to TRBD2. Germline CDR1 and CDR2: SQVTM and ANQGSEA. V lost 3 bases and J lost 6; bases outside the gene matches: 15. CDR3 length: 18 residues. CDR3 amino acids: CSVEVGTSGWGSSNEQFF. The CDR3 DNA is TGCAGCGTTGAGGTCGGGACTAGCGGGTGGGGTTCGTCCAATGAGCAGTTCTTC.

In its sample, this clone was seen a few times. The gene calls are TRBV4-1 and TRBJ2-3; D is uncertain. V lost 2 bases and J lost 0, with 3 bases in between. CDR3 length equals 13 residues. In germline, CDR1 is MGHRA, CDR2 YSYEKL. Written as DNA, the CDR3 is TGCGCCAGCAGCCAACGGAGCACAGATACGCAGTATTTT. Amino acids: CASSQRSTDTQYF.

This clone was observed a few times. The genes are TRBV9 and TRBJ2-5; D is undetermined. With 0 bases removed from V and 2 bases from J, the gap between germline ends came to 5 bases. Per germline, CDR1 SGDLS and CDR2 YYNGEE. This CDR3 contains 13 residues. This CDR3 reads CASSVDGQETQYF. The CDR3 DNA reads TGTGCCAGCAGCGTAGACGGACAAGAGACCCAGTACTTC.